These 9 T cell receptor beta chains were all obtained from the same sample, sequenced in a study of T cell responses to AZD1222 COVID-19 vaccine. Produced via immunoSEQ multiplex PCR; TCRdb's table is partial and in-frame only. The data contain about 56,000 clones, approximately 85% of them singletons. This specimen consisted of peripheral blood, obtained on day 0 of AZD1222 vaccination. Source of these receptors: an adult in good health.

This chain uses TRBV10-3 with TRBJ1-1; TRBD1 is a possible D gene (6 bases). The CDR3 is 13 residues long. V was shortened by 4 bases and J by 4 bases, with 10 bases between the two germline ends. Germline CDR1 reads ENHRY; CDR2 reads SYGVKD. In DNA form, the CDR3 reads TGTGCCATCAGTGTAACAGGGCCCACTGAAGCTTTCTTT. This translates into CAISVTGPTEAFF.

The chain has TRBV4-2 and TRBJ2-1; D remains ambiguous. V was clipped by 2 bases and J by 4 bases, with 9 bases between them. Looked up from germline, CDR1 is LGHNA and CDR2 is YNFKEQ. This CDR3 region has 14 residues. CDR3 loop: CASSQRQEYNEQFF. DNA of the CDR3: TGTGCCAGCAGCCAAAGGCAGGAATACAATGAGCAGTTCTTC.

V is TRBV10-3 and J is TRBJ2-2, with 10 bases aligning to TRBD2. This CDR3 spans 16 amino acids. J was trimmed by 4 bases and V by 6 bases; bases with no gene match: 8. CDR1 is ENHRY, CDR2 SYGVKD, per germline. CDR3 protein: CAIRQAGGRGTGELFF. The CDR3 bases are TGTGCCATCAGACAAGCGGGGGGGCGAGGCACCGGGGAGCTGTTTTTT.

The chain is built from TRBV5-1 and TRBJ2-7; D unresolved. Germline assignment: CDR1 SGHRS and CDR2 YFSETQ. CDR3 length: 15 residues. The V end was cut by 2 bases, the J end by 3 bases, with 15 bases between. CDR3: CASSFLPDGVYEQYF. DNA for the CDR3: TGCGCCAGCAGCTTCCTCCCCGATGGTGTCTACGAGCAGTACTTC.

V gene TRBV7-3 combines with J gene TRBJ1-1; TRBD1 might be the D (5 bases). Germline V lookup: CDR1 SGHTA, CDR2 FQGTGA. The CDR3 has 13 amino acids. V dropped 3 bases and J dropped 4 bases, with 9 bases sitting between them. The chain's CDR3 is CASSLRGGTEAFF. The CDR3 region has the DNA TGTGCCAGCAGCTTGAGGGGTGGCACTGAAGCTTTCTTT.

CDR3: CASSLLTDTQYF. As DNA, the CDR3 is TGTGCCAGCAGTTTACTTACAGATACGCAGTATTTT. The chain is built from TRBV12-3 or TRBV12-4 and TRBJ2-3, with D uncertain. The CDR3 runs 12 residues. The V gene lost 2 bases and the J gene lost 3 bases, with 3 bases spanning the gap.

V is TRBV5-5 and J is TRBJ1-1; D gene uncertain. Trimming pared 0 bases from V and 0 bases from J, leaving 6 bases between. The CDR3 runs to 14 residues. Germline V gene data show CDR1 as SGHKS and CDR2 as YYEKEE (reference sequence). Here the CDR3 reads CASSLGALNTEAFF. CDR3 DNA sequence: TGTGCCAGCAGCTTGGGAGCGTTGAACACTGAAGCTTTCTTT.

CDR3 sequence: CASSPGRWGYTF. The CDR3 region has the DNA TGTGCCAGCAGTCCCGGACGATGGGGCTACACCTTC. The chain employs TRBV28 and TRBJ1-2; the D is unclear. The CDR3 has 12 residues. Germline V CDR1 and CDR2: MDHEN, SYDVKM. The V end was cut by 5 bases, the J end by 8 bases, with 12 bases between.

This chain uses TRBV29-1 with TRBJ1-2, with D hard to call. This CDR3 comprises 12 residues. The germline gives CDR1 SQVTM, CDR2 ANQGSEA. The V end lost 3 bases, the J end lost 4 bases, and 9 bases lay between the germline ends. The CDR3 sequence: CSVDRVFYGYTF. CDR3 sequence (DNA): TGCAGCGTTGATCGGGTATTCTATGGCTACACCTTC.